This T cell receptor (beta chain) was sequenced during a study of T-cell reconstitution after alpha-beta-depleted transplantation in children. Study-wide results and limits: A year had passed since transplant, and T-cell counts and diversity by then came mostly from newly produced T cells.

Details on this clonotype: Its antigen is unidentified.

Preparation of the TCRbeta library involved a method that used unique molecular identifiers. TCRdb reprocessed the PCR reads with MiXCR, giving one entry per CDR3 protein. The table has 540,000 or so distinct CDR3 sequences, 20% to 25% seen once. The CDR3 runs to 15 residues. Germline V CDR1 and CDR2: SGHDT, YYEEEE. Trimming took 0 bases from V and 4 from J, leaving 11 bases between them. The TCR sequence derives from a boy under two years old who had a stem cell transplant for acute myeloid leukemia, so the T cells may come from the graft donor. Here the sequenced sample was PBMCs, mostly from graft donor cells, taken 360 days after TCRalphabeta/CD19-depleted stem cell transplant. The chain carries TRBV5-6 and TRBJ2-1; possibly TRBD1 for D (5 bases). The CDR3 DNA is TGTGCCAGCAGCTTGGGCCTCAGGGCTTACAATGAGCAGTTCTTC. Encoded protein: CASSLGLRAYNEQFF.